This T cell receptor beta chain came from a study of blood T cell repertoires in COVID-19. Study-wide background: T cells, B-cell-depleted T cells, or PBMCs provided the cDNA or gDNA that served as material.

Clones were sequenced by immunoSEQ multiplex PCR, and TCRdb holds only the in-frame ones, with some missing. The sample lists fewer than 250,000 clones, approximately 86% occurring once. V lost 1 base to trimming and J lost 4 bases; unmatched junction nucleotides: 3. CDR1 and CDR2 from the germline V gene are SGHVS and FQNEAQ. This CDR3 spans 14 amino acids. Those who participated ranged in age from roughly 18 to 90 years and resided in roughly 26 US areas. Clinical history reported by participants formed the basis on which cohorts were assigned. The origin of this receptor is a woman between 40 and 55 years old with acute COVID-19. Sequenced material: PBMCs or T cells enriched from blood (not recorded which). The chain combines TRBV7-8 with TRBJ2-5; the match to TRBD1 covers 7 bases. The CDR3 protein is CASSLVGTAETQYF. The CDR3, as DNA: TGTGCCAGCAGCTTAGTGGGGACAGCAGAGACCCAGTACTTC.